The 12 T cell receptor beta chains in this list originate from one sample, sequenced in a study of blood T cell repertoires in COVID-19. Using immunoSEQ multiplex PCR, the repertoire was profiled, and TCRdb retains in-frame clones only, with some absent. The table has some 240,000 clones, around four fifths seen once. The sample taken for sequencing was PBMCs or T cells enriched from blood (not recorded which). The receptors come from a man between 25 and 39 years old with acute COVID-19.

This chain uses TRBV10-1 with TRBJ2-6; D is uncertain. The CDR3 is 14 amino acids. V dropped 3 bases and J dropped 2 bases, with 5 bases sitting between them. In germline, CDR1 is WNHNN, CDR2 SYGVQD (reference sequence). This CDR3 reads CASSDRTGANVLTF. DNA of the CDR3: TGCGCCAGCAGTGACAGGACTGGGGCCAACGTCCTGACTTTC.

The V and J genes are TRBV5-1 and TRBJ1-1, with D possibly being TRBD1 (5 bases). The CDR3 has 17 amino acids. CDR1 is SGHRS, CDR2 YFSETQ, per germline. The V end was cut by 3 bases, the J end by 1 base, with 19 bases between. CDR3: CASSSVGPGLGNTEAFF. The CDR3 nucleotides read TGCGCCAGCAGCTCGGTCGGACCGGGACTTGGGAACACTGAAGCTTTCTTT.

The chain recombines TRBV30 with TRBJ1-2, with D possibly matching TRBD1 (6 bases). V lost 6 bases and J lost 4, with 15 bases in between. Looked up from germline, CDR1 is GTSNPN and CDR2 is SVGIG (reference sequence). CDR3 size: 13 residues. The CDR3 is CACTGHFGYGYTF. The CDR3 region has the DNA TGTGCCTGTACGGGACATTTCGGCTATGGCTACACCTTC.

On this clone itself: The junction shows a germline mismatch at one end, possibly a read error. This chain's CDR3 is CASSLERDLSYNEQFF. The CDR3 DNA is TGTGCCAGCAGCTTAGAGCGGGACCTCTCCTACAATGAGCAGTTCTTC. The chain is built from TRBV5-1 and TRBJ2-1, with TRBD2 matching 7 bases. The CDR3 is 16 residues long. From germline, CDR1 is SGHRS and CDR2 YFSETQ.

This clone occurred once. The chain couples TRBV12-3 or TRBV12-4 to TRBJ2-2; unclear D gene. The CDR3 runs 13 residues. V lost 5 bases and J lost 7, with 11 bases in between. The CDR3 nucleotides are TGTGCCAGCAGTCTATCGAACGGCGGGGAGCTGTTTTTT. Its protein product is CASSLSNGGELFF.

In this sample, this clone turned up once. The CDR3 reads CASSPGGGTNYGYTF. Written as DNA, the CDR3 is TGTGCCAGCAGCCCGGGGGGAGGGACAAACTATGGCTACACCTTC. V gene TRBV7-2 combines with J gene TRBJ1-2, with D perhaps matching TRBD1 (6 bases). This CDR3 contains 15 residues. V shed 5 bases and J shed 2 bases, with 15 bases lying between them. The V gene's germline CDR1 is SGHTA and CDR2 FQGNSA.

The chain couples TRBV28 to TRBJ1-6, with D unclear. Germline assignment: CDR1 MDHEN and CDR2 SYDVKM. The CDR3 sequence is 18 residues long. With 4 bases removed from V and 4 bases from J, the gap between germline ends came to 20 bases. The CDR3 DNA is TGTGCCAGCAGTTCCCGCCGTGAGTCCCTCGGGTATAATTCACCCCTCCACTTT. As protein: CASSSRRESLGYNSPLHF.

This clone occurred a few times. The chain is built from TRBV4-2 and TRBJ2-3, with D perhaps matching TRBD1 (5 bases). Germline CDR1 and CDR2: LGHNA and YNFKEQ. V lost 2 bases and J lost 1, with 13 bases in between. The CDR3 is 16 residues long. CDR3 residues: CASSQTGSKGTDTQYF. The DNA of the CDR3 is TGTGCCAGCAGCCAAACAGGTTCTAAGGGCACAGATACGCAGTATTTT.

DNA for the CDR3: TGTGCCAGCAGATCCCGGACAGGAAACAATCAGCCCCAGCATTTT. It yields the protein CASRSRTGNNQPQHF. The V and J genes are TRBV28 and TRBJ1-5, with 7 bases fitting TRBD1. CDR3 length: 15 amino acids. The germline CDR1 and CDR2 sequences are MDHEN and SYDVKM. With V trimmed by 6 bases and J by 3 bases, 8 bases remained unmatched.

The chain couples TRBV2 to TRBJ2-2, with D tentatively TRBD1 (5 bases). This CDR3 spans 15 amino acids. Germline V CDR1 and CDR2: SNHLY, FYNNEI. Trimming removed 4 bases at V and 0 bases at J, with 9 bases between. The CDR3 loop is CASSVRTTNTGELFF. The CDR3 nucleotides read TGTGCCAGCAGTGTTCGGACAACGAACACCGGGGAGCTGTTTTTT.

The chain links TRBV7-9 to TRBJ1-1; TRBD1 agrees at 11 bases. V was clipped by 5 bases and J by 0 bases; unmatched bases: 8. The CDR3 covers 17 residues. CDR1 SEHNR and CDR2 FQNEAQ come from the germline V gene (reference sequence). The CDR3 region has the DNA TGTGCCAGCAGCCCAGGACAGGGGGCACAGGTGAACACTGAAGCTTTCTTT. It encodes CASSPGQGAQVNTEAFF.

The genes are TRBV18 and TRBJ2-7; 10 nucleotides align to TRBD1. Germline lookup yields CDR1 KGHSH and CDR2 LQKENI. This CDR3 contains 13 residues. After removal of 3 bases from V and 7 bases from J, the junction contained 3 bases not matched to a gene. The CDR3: CASSPRTGGEQYV. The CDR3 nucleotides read TGTGCCAGCTCACCTAGGACAGGGGGTGAGCAGTACGTC.